At least ten counts were recorded for the clone carrying this T cell receptor (beta chain). These data originate in a study of T cells in Graves' hyperthyroidism and ophthalmopathy. Amplified TCR beta CDR3 regions derived from RNA transcripts. The TCR CDR3 first-round RT-PCR relied on the HTBI primer set. Via MiXCR, TCRdb re-called the multiplex PCR reads, giving one row per CDR3 protein. The sample has 300,000 or so distinct CDR3 sequences, 15% to 20% seen once. The CDR3 extends over 15 amino acids. The germline CDR1 and CDR2 sequences are SGHAT and FQDESV (reference sequence). Between the trimmed V and J ends, which lost 5 bases and 3 bases, there was a span of 16 bases.

The TCR comes from a woman aged 45-59 years with Graves' hyperthyroidism. The chain has TRBV11-1 and TRBJ1-1; TRBD1 might be the D (6 bases). The material sequenced was blood. CDR3 sequence: CASSHRGRGYTEAFF. The CDR3 DNA reads as TGTGCCAGCAGCCACCGAGGGAGGGGGTACACTGAAGCTTTCTTT.